The clone carrying this TCR beta chain has just a few counts. Isolation of PBMCs gave at least 6 million cells per sample. The data stem from a study of blood T cells in healthy people across ages. Alongside a J-beta primer mix, a sample-barcoded 5' primer served in a second PCR lasting about 7 to 11 cycles. TCRdb processed the 5' RACE reads anew with MiXCR; each CDR3 protein has one entry. The sample carries over a million distinct CDR3 sequences, approximately 42% recorded once. This sequence originates from a woman under 30 in good health. Specimen: blood.

In DNA form, the CDR3 reads TGTGCCAGCAGACTACCAGGGGAACCCCTCCACTTT. Translated, it gives CASRLPGEPLHF. This chain links TRBV7-2 with TRBJ1-6, with a tentative D call TRBD1 (6 bases). Per the germline V gene, CDR1 is SGHTA and CDR2 is FQGNSA. V was shortened by 6 bases and J by 12 bases, with 12 bases between the two germline ends. The CDR3 runs 12 residues.